Listed below are T cell receptor beta chains from one sample, sequenced in a study of T cell responses to AZD1222 COVID-19 vaccine. The assay was immunoSEQ multiplex PCR, and TCRdb's table has in-frame clones only and misses some. In the table there are approximately 170,000 clones, more than 80% of which are singletons. Material: peripheral blood, obtained on day 0 of AZD1222 vaccination. These receptors originate from an adult in good health. The CDR3 runs from the conserved cysteine through the conserved F or W. A D gene is named only where the DNA matches it firmly. Where a row states a size, it is once, few, many or the class of an expanded clone; other rows omit it.

d_gene	v_gene	j_gene	abundance	CDR3aa	CDR3nt
TRBD1	TRBV5-1	TRBJ2-2	-	CASRGQGARWLNTGELFF	TGCGCCAGCAGGGGACAGGGGGCAAGATGGTTAAACACCGGGGAGCTGTTTTTT
-	TRBV6-6	TRBJ1-1	-	CASSYTSVVPDTEAFF	TGTGCCAGCAGTTACACGTCAGTGGTTCCGGACACTGAAGCTTTCTTT
TRBD2	TRBV6-5	TRBJ2-3	-	CASRPSGDTDTQYF	TGTGCCAGCCGACCTAGCGGGGACACAGATACGCAGTATTTT
TRBD1	TRBV11-2	TRBJ1-4	-	CASSFLGQGHEKLFF	TGTGCCAGCAGCTTCTTGGGACAGGGTCACGAAAAACTGTTTTTT
-	TRBV5-1	TRBJ2-7	-	CASSRQGSLEQYF	TGCGCCAGCAGTCGGCAGGGATCCCTCGAGCAGTACTTC
-	TRBV16	TRBJ1-3	-	CASSDYRRGNTIYF	TGTGCCAGCAGCGATTACAGGCGTGGAAACACCATATATTTT
-	TRBV19	TRBJ2-2	-	CASSPTGYNTGELFF	TGTGCCAGTAGCCCCACAGGATACAACACCGGGGAGCTGTTTTTT
-	TRBV2	TRBJ1-6	once	CASSKASPLHF	TGTGCCAGCAGCAAGGCTTCACCCCTCCACTTT
-	TRBV20-1	TRBJ1-1	-	CSASQLRQPDTEAFF	TGCAGTGCTAGTCAGTTACGGCAGCCTGACACTGAAGCTTTCTTT
TRBD1	TRBV7-2	TRBJ1-2	-	CASSLVPRTGYYGYTF	TGTGCCAGCAGCTTAGTCCCACGGACAGGGTACTATGGCTACACCTTC
-	TRBV11-2	TRBJ2-2	-	CASSFRLNTGELFF	TGTGCCAGCAGCTTTCGCTTGAACACCGGGGAGCTGTTTTTT
TRBD1	TRBV10-1	TRBJ2-2	once	CASSAGTGRTGELFF	TGCGCCAGCAGCGCCGGGACAGGGCGCACCGGGGAGCTGTTTTTT
-	TRBV10-3	TRBJ1-5	-	CAISDPPNQPQHF	TGTGCCATCAGTGACCCCCCAAATCAGCCCCAGCATTTT
TRBD2	TRBV6-2/TRBV6-3	TRBJ2-1	few	CASSYPLAGPEQFF	TGTGCCAGCAGTTACCCACTAGCGGGACCAGAGCAGTTCTTC
-	TRBV5-6	TRBJ1-1	once	CASSREGMNTEAFF	TGTGCCAGCAGTCGGGAGGGGATGAACACTGAAGCTTTCTTT
TRBD1	TRBV3-1/TRBV3-2	TRBJ1-4	once	CASSQERTGGRKLFF	TGTGCCAGCAGCCAAGAAAGAACAGGGGGCAGAAAACTGTTTTTT